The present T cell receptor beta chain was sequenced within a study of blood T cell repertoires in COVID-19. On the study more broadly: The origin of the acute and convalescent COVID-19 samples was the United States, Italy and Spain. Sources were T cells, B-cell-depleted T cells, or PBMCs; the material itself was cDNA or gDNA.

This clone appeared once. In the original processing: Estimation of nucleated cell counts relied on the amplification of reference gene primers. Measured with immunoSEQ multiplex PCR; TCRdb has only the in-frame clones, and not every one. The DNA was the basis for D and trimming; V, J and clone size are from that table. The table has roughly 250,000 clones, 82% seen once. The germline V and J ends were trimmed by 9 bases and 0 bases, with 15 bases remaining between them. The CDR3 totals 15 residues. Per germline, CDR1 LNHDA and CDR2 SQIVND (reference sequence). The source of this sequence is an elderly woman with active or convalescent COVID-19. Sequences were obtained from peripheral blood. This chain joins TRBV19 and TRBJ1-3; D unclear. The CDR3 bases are TGTGCCAGCGCACCGTGGGGAGACTCTGGAAACACCATATATTTT. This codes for CASAPWGDSGNTIYF. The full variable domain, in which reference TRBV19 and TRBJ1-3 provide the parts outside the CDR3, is DGGITQSPKYLFRKEGQNVTLSCEQNLNHDAMYWYRQDPGQGLRLIYYSQIVNDFQKGDIAEGYSVSREKKESFPLTVTSAQKNPTAFYLCASAPWGDSGNTIYFGEGSWLTVV.